This T cell receptor (beta chain) was recorded in a study of blood T cells in healthy people across ages. A second PCR, run for about 7 to 11 cycles, used a sample-barcoded 5' primer plus a J-beta primer mix. TCRdb reprocessed the 5' RACE reads via MiXCR and lists one record per CDR3 protein. Among about 930,000 distinct CDR3 sequences listed, roughly 29% were seen once. The V gene lost 5 bases and the J gene lost 4 bases, with 11 bases spanning the gap. The germline V gene encodes CDR1 SGHTA and CDR2 FQGNSA. The CDR3 extends over 13 amino acids. There are a few counts of this clonotype. These data are also associated with another study on T cells of mothers and their children. In that study: Similar effects of thymic selection on TCR recombination output were recorded in related and unrelated pairs. No clone of persistent microchimeric T cells was detected.

V gene TRBV7-2 combines with J gene TRBJ2-5, with a weak D call TRBD1 (6 bases). Sequencing input: blood. The source of this sequence is a woman in her forties in good health. Here the CDR3 reads CASSEARGETQYF. The CDR3 DNA follows: TGTGCCAGCAGCGAGGCCAGGGGAGAGACCCAGTACTTC.